This T cell receptor beta chain was recovered during a study of blood T cells in healthy people across ages (dated by TCRdb to between 2014 and 2016). Context from the whole study: In model experiments, roughly one uniquely barcoded TCR beta cDNA molecule per two T cells was captured by template switching. Using deep sequencing normalized with unique cDNA molecular identifiers, the study measured how TCR beta repertoire diversity changes with age. Donors were grouped into four age groups: young (average 16 years), middle-aged (about 38), aged (around 60) and long-lived (less than 85). To avoid experimental bias, donors of different ages were spread randomly across the sequencing lanes. The study analyzed two additional independent replicas of 1 million unique cDNA reads from the same blood draw for two donors, one aged 18 to 29 and one aged 80 or older. The paper as a whole reports these results and caveats: Observed TCR beta diversity per million T cells fell roughly linearly with age, and a significant reduction was already apparent by age around 40. Since profiling was done on bulk unsorted PBMCs, naive and antigen-experienced compartments could not be conclusively compared. The percentage of naive T cells measured by flow cytometry correlated strongly with observed TCR beta diversity. The long-lived group showed more naive CD4+ T cells, fewer expanded clones and increased TCR diversity than the aged group, suggesting age selection. Estimates of total diversity based on one million sequenced T cells were considered lower bounds and underestimates. Because the CMV infection status of the donors was unknown, age-related changes in expanded clonotypes may potentially have been confounded.

The library was prepared using 5' RACE. The sample was run on an Illumina HiSeq 2500. The second PCR ran for about 7 to 11 cycles and used a J-beta primer mix along with a sample-barcoded 5' primer. A template-switch 5' adaptor carrying 12 random nucleotides introduced a unique molecular identifier onto each TCR beta cDNA molecule. Each sample yielded at least 2.5 million CDR3-containing paired-end reads. First-strand cDNA was synthesized from all RNA with the Mint cDNA synthesis kit, primed by a TRBC-specific oligonucleotide. All cDNA was treated with uracil-DNA glycosylase and then went through a first 18-cycle PCR with the universal primers M1SS and BC2_uni_R. The paper's data handling went like this. Each sample was normalized by randomly selecting 1 million high-quality reads, each carrying a distinct molecular identifier. Instead of being binned into consensus sequences, reads that shared molecular identifiers were thrown out. MiTCR, run with a Q25 quality threshold and the strictest error-elimination algorithm, handled CDR3 identification, clonotype clustering and error correction. Lower-bound total TCR beta diversity was estimated with a nonparametric unseen species model using Euler transformation. The public sequencing data were trimmed at Q25 with fastp and processed into clonotypes with MiXCR by TCRdb, which kept only in-frame beta chains. Every distinct CDR3 protein forms one entry, paired with its most common genes and DNA. These V and J calls derive from TCRdb rather than the authors' analysis. In this sample the table shows hundreds of thousands of distinct CDR3 sequences, around 41% of which occur a single time. Together, the top ten hold about 32% of the sample.

The roughly 42 donors, aged about 6 to 95 years, were systemically healthy Caucasian individuals from Russia. Each donor gave ten milliliters of peripheral blood, collected into EDTA-treated Vacutainer tubes. PBMCs were isolated by Ficoll-Paque density-gradient centrifugation, with at least 7 million obtained per sample. Total RNA was extracted from PBMCs with Trizol reagent, with at least 5 micrograms obtained per sample. The percentages of naive CD45RAhigh/CD27high T cells were determined by flow cytometry on a PBMC aliquot from every donor. CDR1 and CDR2 were assigned from the germline V gene (reference sequence) as SEHNR and FQNEAQ. There are 19 amino acids in the CDR3, from cysteine to phenylalanine inclusive. The kept DNA is CDR3 alone, 57 bases in frame from the first base. For this chain, trimming is 1 base at the V end and 6 bases at the J end, and the number of junction bases without a gene match is 13.

This clonotype was picked up a small number of times. Its target antigen remains unknown. Base-call qualities are not available, and no considerably larger clone is one nucleotide away. This receptor chain uses TRBV7-9 and TRBJ2-2; TRBD1 aligns with 11 central bases. This receptor was identified in an elderly man in good health. Input material: blood. The encoded CDR3 is CASSLVRTGGVFVAGELFF. The DNA reads TGTGCCAGCAGCTTAGTTCGGACAGGGGGCGTATTTGTCGCCGGGGAGCTGTTTTTT.